This record looks at one T cell receptor (beta chain) sequence and its context. The antigen this receptor binds is unknown. Per-nucleotide qualities are absent, and no much larger clonotype sits a single base away. Other DNA sequences from this sample encode an identical CDR3 as well. This sample is part of a study of cytomegalovirus exposure and HLA in healthy donors (dated by TCRdb to the late 2010s). For the wider study: An earlier analysis of roughly 610 of the donors reported about 260 Gb of sequence data and around 100 million unique TCR beta sequences obtained from approximately 180 million T cells. An early release that covered about 600 HLA-typed donors contained approximately 300 gigabases of sequencing data and some 87 million unique TCR sequences. Of the 398 genotyped donors, approximately 83% fell in the genetic ancestry cluster associated with self-reported Caucasian donors. The study aimed to test whether signatures of past pathogen exposure could be identified by cataloging public T cell receptors. The T cell repertoires of 666 subjects were profiled by immunosequencing and related to cytomegalovirus serostatus. Besides the first cohort of about 730 subjects, a separate validation cohort made up of 120 different subjects was used. High-throughput TCR immunosequencing, statistical association of individual TCRs with disease status, and machine learning were combined to predict cytomegalovirus infection status. A later analysis re-examined previously published TCR beta repertoires from just over 650 donors and added high-resolution HLA genotyping to investigate patterns of TCR occurrence. The later analysis used no new phenotypic data to find candidate immune exposures, relying instead on TCR beta sequences and their occurrence across donors. In an earlier analysis of 587 of the donors, high-throughput TCR beta sequencing was used to judge whether each TCR beta V gene segment behaved as functional or pseudogenic. Alongside the repertoire data, information on donor age, sex, ethnicity and CMV serostatus was compiled. In a later genetic analysis, genome-wide SNP genotypes for about 60% of the 666 donors were used, and that subset was treated as a discovery cohort. Every repertoire in the discovery cohort had been generated on one and the same sequencing platform. Both class I and class II loci were covered by HLA typing, at four-digit resolution. The number of typed donors differed by locus: about 620-640 for A, B, C, DRB1 and DQB1; 500 to 550 for DQA1; fewer than 610 for DPA1; and some 430 for DPB1. Because of strong linkage in the cohort, 5 or 6 DR-DQ haplotypes were treated as single units for association and clustering. On average, roughly 240,000 unique TCR beta nucleotide sequences were sequenced per donor among 398 genotyped donors of the cohort, with approximately 18% of those sequences being non-productive. Overall study results and their limits: It was suggested by the authors that the approach could potentially be generalized to other disease states and immunological phenotypes. Linkage disequilibrium might explain the correlated functional status among segregating V segments, but an unknown experimental factor could not be excluded. Several of the top co-occurrence clusters appeared to be linked to parvovirus B19, influenza, CMV and Epstein-Barr virus, according to a later analysis. In a later genetic analysis, fewer N-insertions in productive TCRs were reported among donors in an Asian-associated ancestry cluster than the roughly 640-donor mean. A later analysis found that TCR association rates varied across HLA loci, with DRB1 alleles showing the most associated TCRs and HLA-C alleles the fewest. When HLA alleles, especially DR and DQ, strongly co-occurred, attributing TCR associations to individual alleles was difficult. V-gene and J-gene trimming of TCR beta chains was associated with a missense DCLRE1C variant in a later genetic analysis, and the association was replicated in an independent cohort. Broadly in line with IMGT annotations, most TCR beta V segments showed up in productive rearrangements about 90% or about 30% of the time in an earlier analysis of 587 of the donors. Because counts were too low, some 17 rarely observed V segments, including chromosome 9 orphons, were excluded from the earlier analysis of 500 to 700 of the donors. Cytomegalovirus status was reported to be diagnosed by the classifier with high specificity and sensitivity in both the original and validation cohorts. The presence/absence analyses assumed that sequencing depth was roughly uniform across donors, and that assumption may not be true. The study listed approximately 150 TCR beta chains as associated with cytomegalovirus. A further reported finding was that TCR beta sequences accurately predicted the HLA-A and HLA-B alleles for most subjects in the first cohort. CMV serostatus was the only immune exposure information available for the cohort. At a false discovery rate of 0.05, a later analysis linked under 20,000 TCR beta sequences to specific HLA alleles. In vitro tests confirmed that a few of the cytomegalovirus-associated TCR beta chains recognize cytomegalovirus antigens. A later analysis found that most CMV-associated TCR beta chains appeared HLA-restricted, with HLA associations seemingly driven largely by CMV exposure. Because some donors lacked HLA typing at each locus, the association tests relied only on the typed subset. This cohort had only TCR beta chains sequenced, and the lack of alpha or paired-chain data limited which features could be detected. A later analysis found that HLA-associated TCR beta chains were more clonally expanded and had lower generation probabilities than equally common non-associated chains. Most TCR sequences were observed very rarely across donors, whereas some public TCRs were present in many individuals. Because the 87-base-pair reads could not distinguish some IMGT-functional V segments, including TRBV6-2 and TRBV6-3, those segments were excluded. The sequencing pipeline was judged likely to have produced a cluster of highly shared sequence variants as a technical artifact.

The cohort comprised fewer than 700 healthy bone marrow donors. At the time of sampling, all cohort members were nominally healthy, though unrecorded immune exposures were likely present. The donor tested CMV seronegative, placing the donor among the approximately 400 seronegative members of the cohort. A peripheral blood sample was provided by each donor, and peripheral blood mononuclear cells were used for TCR beta sequencing. Genomic DNA was extracted from the blood cell samples with the Qiagen DNeasy Blood Extraction Kit. Library prep was done by the immunoSEQ multiplex PCR assay. The multiplex PCR relied on a mix of 60 forward primers for TCR Vbeta segments and 13 reverse primers for TCR Jbeta segments. The CDR3 region of rearranged TCR beta genes was amplified from genomic DNA by a multiplex PCR assay. The Illumina HiSeq System was used to sequence the amplified TCR beta libraries as 87-base-pair reads. The authors processed their data as follows. A later analysis counted 65 million to 90 million unique TCR beta chains across the 640 or so repertoires, and around 9.9 million of these chains were shared by at least two donors. Raw reads were error-corrected and collapsed into unique sequences by a nearest-neighbor algorithm in which closely related sequences were merged to remove PCR and sequencing errors. CDR3 sequences were aligned to IMGT reference sequences to assign V, D and J gene segments. For a sequence to be retained, at least a six-nucleotide match to both a V gene segment and a J gene segment was required. Rearrangements were classified as productive when the CDR3 lacked stop codons and remained in frame with V and J, and all other rearrangements were classified as non-productive. Following IMGT convention, CDR3 was defined as the stretch from the second conserved V-encoded cysteine up to the conserved J-encoded phenylalanine. In an earlier analysis of just under 600 of the donors, sequences lacking an unambiguous match to a single V gene segment were excluded. In an earlier analysis of some 590 of the donors, V segments were called functional above 56.7% productive rearrangements and were called segregating when the between-donor standard deviation exceeded 5%. A statistical classification framework was built to diagnose cytomegalovirus status from the catalog of TCR beta chain sequences. V and J gene assignment, in a later analysis, came from comparing TCR nucleotide sequences with IMGT/GENE-DB human TR gene sequences. Using the TCRdist pipeline, a later analysis assigned CDR3 sequences along with most-parsimonious VDJ recombination scenarios. In a later analysis, each TCR beta chain was defined by its CDR3 amino acid sequence together with its V-gene family, and reads lacking a unique V-gene family were excluded. As a way to deal with suspected cross-contamination and a sequencing artifact, a later analysis dropped hundreds of nucleotide sequences that were highly shared and had low generation probability. A later analysis calculated a clonal expansion index for each public chain from normalized within-repertoire ranks of inferred template counts. In a later analysis, generation probabilities were computed with a VDJ recombination model fitted to out-of-frame rearrangements, and the resulting probabilities were checked against IGoR. In a later analysis, hypergeometric tests were used to score TCR-TCR, TCR-HLA and TCR-CMV co-occurrence, with a repertoire-size bias correction applied to TCR pairs. In a later analysis, false discovery rates were estimated by permuting HLA or CMV assignments 20 times. A later analysis grouped co-occurring TCRs with DBSCAN, adding TCRdist sequence similarity when clustering within HLA-allele-positive subsets. Co-occurrence clustering excluded repertoires with fewer than 30,000 or more than 120,000 public chains, plus five with anomalous nucleotide sharing. TCRdb obtained this table from immuneACCESS and retained in-frame rearrangements with V and J assigned. These tables miss some clones; where compared with another copy, unresolved V genes account for less than half of the shortfall, and the remainder is unexplained. V and J calls and clone size are as listed in that table; D and trimming were resolved from the DNA. The sample profile shows tens of thousands of clones; 73% of them were found once. 4.5% to 5.5% of the sample is held by the ten biggest clonotypes.

Counted from cysteine to phenylalanine, this CDR3 has 15 amino acids. Only the CDR3 part of the read is kept: 45 bases, read in frame from the first base. Trimming removed 0 bases from V and 1 base from J, leaving 10 bases between the germline ends. The germline V gene yields SGDLS for CDR1 and YYNGEE for CDR2. The sequence was obtained from a man aged 45-60 years in good health and CMV-seronegative. The sequencing sample was made of PBMCs. The rearrangement joined TRBV9 to TRBJ1-1; the D gene remains uncertain. The CDR3 in this case is CASSVGSLGNTEAFF. The DNA sequence follows: TGTGCCAGCAGCGTAGGGTCCCTAGGGAACACTGAAGCTTTCTTT.